The 30 T cell receptor beta chains below come from one sample, sequenced in a study of T cells after yellow fever vaccination. MiXCR, run by TCRdb on the 5' RACE reads, gives a single entry per CDR3 protein. The repertoire holds tens of thousands of distinct CDR3 sequences, with roughly 3.3% as singletons. The sample was PBMCs, either bulk or a sorted T-cell subset (CD4+, CD8+, memory, or dextramer-sorted; not recorded which), taken more than 40 days after the first yellow fever vaccination. The receptor set was obtained from a man between 18 and 35 years old who received the YFV17D yellow fever vaccine.

This clonotype has a count of ten or more. This chain joins TRBV19 and TRBJ2-5; TRBD1 is a possible D gene (5 bases). Trimming took 5 bases from V and 1 from J, leaving 8 bases between them. Germline CDR1 reads LNHDA; CDR2 reads SQIVND (reference sequence). CDR3 length: 13 residues. DNA for the CDR3: TGTGCCAGTAGTTTGGACACCCAAGAGACCCAGTACTTC. Its protein is CASSLDTQETQYF.

This clonotype was observed at least ten times. This chain uses TRBV6-2 or TRBV6-3 with TRBJ1-6; D may be TRBD1 (5 bases). Germline V gene data show CDR1 as MNHEY and CDR2 as SVGEGT. The V end lost 4 bases, the J end lost 13 bases, and 20 bases lay between the germline ends. There are 15 residues in the CDR3. CDR3 sequence: CASSSGPGKVPPLHF. CDR3 bases: TGTGCCAGCAGTTCGGGGCCGGGGAAAGTACCCCCCCTCCACTTT.

This clonotype was found many times. V gene TRBV7-9 combines with J gene TRBJ2-1; 7 nucleotides match TRBD1. The CDR3 covers 12 residues. The trim removed 10 bases at V and 5 bases at J, leaving 5 bases unmatched. Germline CDR1 reads SEHNR; CDR2 reads FQNEAQ (reference sequence). DNA of the CDR3: TGTGCCATCGGGACAGCCAACAATGAGCAGTTCTTC. Protein product: CAIGTANNEQFF.

There are many counts of this clonotype. The V call is TRBV11-2, the J call TRBJ1-5; no reliable D call. The CDR3 loop spans 13 amino acids. Trimming cost V 5 bases and J 3 bases, with 8 bases left between them. Germline CDR1 SGHAT, CDR2 FQNNGV. The CDR3 spells CASSQTYNQPQHF. The CDR3 DNA follows: TGTGCCAGCAGCCAAACCTACAATCAGCCCCAGCATTTT. Using reference TRBV11-2 and TRBJ1-5 for the parts outside the CDR3, the full variable domain is EAGVAQSPRYKIIEKRQSVAFWCNPISGHATLYWYQQILGQGPKLLIQFQNNGVVDDSQLPKDRFSAERLKGVDSTLKIQPAKLEDSAVYLCASSQTYNQPQHFGDGTRLSIL.

This clonotype was recorded many times. The V gene is TRBV7-2, the J gene TRBJ2-3, with TRBD2 matching over 12 bases. CDR3 length: 17 residues. J lost 1 base, V lost 1 base, and 3 bases had no gene match. The V gene's germline CDR1 is SGHTA and CDR2 FQGNSA. The CDR3 sequence: CASSLVASGGGTDTQYF. The CDR3 DNA is TGTGCCAGCAGCTTAGTAGCTAGCGGGGGGGGCACAGATACGCAGTATTTT.

As regards this clonotype: Since a much larger clone is just one base distant, this may be a read error. Given the absence of the conserved phenylalanine or tryptophan at the CDR3 end, a read error is likely. This chain's CDR3 is CASSFAIEQFL. CDR3 coding DNA: TGTGCCAGCAGCTTCGCAATCGAGCAGTTCCTC. The V gene is TRBV7-2, the J gene TRBJ2-1; D uncertain. Germline lookup yields CDR1 SGHTA and CDR2 FQGNSA. Trimming shortened V by 3 bases and J by 10 bases, and 7 bases separated the two germline ends. The CDR3 sequence is 11 residues long.

In its sample, this clonotype was seen many times. The chain employs TRBV3-1 and TRBJ1-1; D is unclear. CDR1 is LGHDT and CDR2 is YNNKEL in the germline V gene (reference sequence). The CDR3 length is 11 residues. V was shortened by 4 bases and J by 5 bases, with 5 bases between the two germline ends. The CDR3 protein is CASSLLTEAFF. The CDR3 DNA is TGTGCCAGCAGCCTTTTGACTGAAGCTTTCTTT.

This clonotype was seen repeatedly, ten times or more. The chain carries TRBV7-2 and TRBJ2-1; D is unresolved. Germline values: CDR1 SGHTA, CDR2 FQGNSA. The CDR3 loop spans 17 amino acids. With 5 bases removed from V and 0 bases from J, the gap between germline ends came to 17 bases. CDR3 sequence reads: CASSTRTDPSSYNEQFF. For the CDR3, the DNA is TGTGCCAGCAGCACCCGGACGGACCCGAGCTCCTACAATGAGCAGTTCTTC.

This clonotype occurred many times. One junction end does not reproduce the germline sequence, and a read error may be involved. The chain uses TRBV18 and TRBJ1-5; D may be TRBD1 (6 bases). The CDR3 totals 15 residues. Germline V gene lookup returns CDR1 KGHSH and CDR2 LQKENI. The CDR3 DNA reads TGTGCCAGCTCCCCACTAGACAGGCTCAATCAGCCCCAGCATTTT. Translated, it gives CASSPLDRLNQPQHF.

In this sample, this clonotype turned up many times. This rearrangement joins TRBV10-3 to TRBJ2-1, with 9 bases lining up with TRBD2. V lost 6 bases, J lost 4 bases, and 4 bases stayed unmatched. The CDR3 loop spans 14 amino acids. Germline values: CDR1 ENHRY, CDR2 SYGVKD. CDR3: CAISSGGTYNEQFF. The CDR3 DNA sequence: TGTGCCATCAGCAGCGGGGGGACTTACAATGAGCAGTTCTTC.

This clonotype was picked up many times. The CDR3 here is CASSFFRKRDEQYF. DNA of the CDR3: TGTGCCAGCAGTTTCTTTAGGAAAAGAGACGAGCAGTACTTC. The V gene is TRBV12-3 or TRBV12-4, the J gene TRBJ2-7, with no clear D. V lost 3 bases and J lost 5, with 14 bases in between. The CDR3 is 14 residues long.

Worth noting for this clonotype: One end of the junction fails to match germline, which may point to a read error. This chain connects TRBV12-3 or TRBV12-4 to TRBJ2-4; TRBD1 matches at 8 bases. The CDR3 runs 19 residues. The CDR3 nucleotides are TGTGCCATCAGTTTAAGGGCCCTCCAGGGGGCGAGTGCCAAAAACATTCAGTACTTC. The encoded protein is CAISLRALQGASAKNIQYF.

This clonotype was found many times. The CDR3: CASSLTGALLSPLHF. As DNA, the CDR3 is TGTGCCAGCAGCCTGACAGGGGCTCTTCTGTCACCCCTCCACTTT. The chain couples TRBV5-4 to TRBJ1-6; 8 nucleotides line up with TRBD1. The CDR3 totals 15 residues. Trimming removed 4 bases from V and 10 bases from J; junction bases left unmatched: 10. The germline V gene encodes CDR1 SGHNT and CDR2 YYREEE (reference sequence).

This clonotype was counted ten times or more. The J gene is TRBJ1-6, the V gene TRBV19, with D possibly TRBD1 on 5 matching bases. V was shortened by 6 bases and J by 3 bases, with 9 bases between the two germline ends. Germline CDR1 is LNHDA and CDR2 is SQIVND (reference sequence). CDR3 length: 14 amino acids. This CDR3 reads CASRLDSYNSPLHF. CDR3 DNA sequence: TGTGCCAGTAGACTAGACAGCTATAATTCACCCCTCCACTTT.

This clonotype is termed medium-sized. The chain is built from TRBV20-1 and TRBJ2-3, with D perhaps TRBD1 (5 bases). Deletions cut 2 bases from V and 3 bases from J, with 9 bases between. CDR1 and CDR2 from the germline V gene are DFQATT and SNEGSKA (reference sequence). The CDR3 runs 13 residues. CDR3: CSARLPGTDTQYF. In nucleotides, the CDR3 is TGCAGTGCTAGACTCCCAGGGACAGATACGCAGTATTTT.

This clonotype occurred many times. The chain links TRBV19 to TRBJ2-1, with 7 bases fitting TRBD2. The germline V gene has CDR1 LNHDA and CDR2 SQIVND (reference sequence). V was clipped by 5 bases and J by 8 bases; unmatched bases: 6. CDR3 size: 13 residues. Here the CDR3 reads CASSLSGGDEQFF. CDR3 DNA: TGTGCCAGTAGTTTAAGTGGGGGGGATGAGCAGTTCTTC.

This clonotype was counted ten times or more. The chain combines TRBV6-6 with TRBJ2-3; D call uncertain. The CDR3 consists of 11 residues. V was trimmed by 6 bases and J by 5 bases, leaving 6 bases between them. The V gene's germline CDR1 is MNHNY and CDR2 SVGAGI (reference sequence). CDR3 coding DNA: TGTGCCAGCAGCCCGAGAGATACGCAGTATTTT. This codes for CASSPRDTQYF.

This clonotype was recorded many times. The V gene is TRBV7-2, the J gene TRBJ2-2; no definite D call. V shed 5 bases and J shed 8 bases, with 6 bases lying between them. The V gene's germline CDR1 is SGHTA and CDR2 FQGNSA. The CDR3 has 11 residues. As DNA, the CDR3 is TGTGCCAGCAGCCCCTGGGGGGAGCTGTTTTTT. Encoded protein: CASSPWGELFF.

This clonotype came up many times. The chain employs TRBV5-4 and TRBJ2-1; TRBD1 agrees at 10 bases. The germline V gene has CDR1 SGHNT and CDR2 YYREEE (reference sequence). V shed 4 bases and J 7 bases; nucleotides not matched to a gene: 11. The CDR3 sequence is 16 residues long. CDR3 in DNA: TGTGCCAGCAGCGCGGGCCGGACAGGGGGATGGAATGAGCAGTTCTTC. Its translation: CASSAGRTGGWNEQFF.

This clonotype was seen repeatedly, ten times or more. The chain has TRBV6-1 and TRBJ2-7, with TRBD2 as a possible D gene (6 bases). Germline CDR1 reads MNHNS; CDR2 reads SASEGT. The CDR3 length is 14 residues. The V end lost 5 bases, the J end lost 5 bases, and 16 bases lay between the germline ends. The DNA for the CDR3 is TGTGCCAGCAGTCCCCGCAGGAGGGTCCACGAGCAGTACGTC. Protein product: CASSPRRRVHEQYV.

This clonotype was counted ten times or more. The chain couples TRBV6-6 to TRBJ2-7, with a tentative D call TRBD2 (6 bases). The CDR3 length is 12 residues. Germline CDR1 reads MNHNY; CDR2 reads SVGAGI (reference sequence). Trimming left V 2 bases short and J 6 bases short, with 8 bases between. The CDR3 loop is CASSYPGGEQYF. The CDR3 DNA sequence: TGTGCCAGCAGTTACCCCGGGGGCGAGCAGTACTTC.

This clonotype came up many times. The chain combines TRBV12-3 or TRBV12-4 with TRBJ2-7; a possible D gene is TRBD2 (6 bases). There are 14 residues in the CDR3. V lost 3 bases to trimming and J lost 0 bases, with 9 bases between them. The DNA for the CDR3 is TGTGCCAGCAGTTTGGGGGGAAGCTCCTACGAGCAGTACTTC. It specifies CASSLGGSSYEQYF.

This clonotype was seen ten or more times. The J gene is TRBJ2-1, the V gene TRBV7-2; 9 bases line up with TRBD2. Trimming cost V 1 base and J 9 bases; bases outside gene matches: 4. CDR1 and CDR2 (germline): SGHTA, FQGNSA. The CDR3 loop spans 14 amino acids. CDR3 region: CASSLEGTSSEQFF. Here the CDR3 DNA reads TGTGCCAGCAGCTTAGAAGGGACTAGCAGTGAGCAGTTCTTC.

This clonotype appeared many times. The chain employs TRBV18 and TRBJ2-2, with TRBD1 identical over 12 bases. CDR1 is KGHSH, CDR2 LQKENI, per germline. The ends lost 6 bases at V and 3 bases at J; junction bases unmatched: 8. CDR3 length: 17 amino acids. The CDR3: CASSPGTGGSYTGELFF. The CDR3 coding sequence is TGTGCCAGCTCGCCCGGGACAGGGGGCTCCTACACCGGGGAGCTGTTTTTT.

In this sample, this clonotype turned up many times. The chain recombines TRBV7-9 with TRBJ1-3; D is undetermined. Per germline, CDR1 SEHNR and CDR2 FQNEAQ (reference sequence). The CDR3 is 16 amino acids. V lost 1 base and J 0 bases, leaving 10 bases between the germline ends. As DNA, the CDR3 is TGTGCCAGCAGCTTAGAGGCAGGCTCCTCTGGAAACACCATATATTTT. This translates into CASSLEAGSSGNTIYF.

This clonotype was detected many times. V gene TRBV20-1 combines with J gene TRBJ2-1, with 15 bases identical to TRBD2. CDR1 is DFQATT and CDR2 is SNEGSKA in the germline V gene (reference sequence). The CDR3 extends over 19 amino acids. V gave up 5 bases and J gave up 1 base; unmatched junction bases: 12. CDR3 loop: CSAGPTGLAGGRSYNEQFF. The CDR3 bases are TGCAGTGCTGGACCGACGGGACTAGCGGGGGGAAGGTCCTACAATGAGCAGTTCTTC.

Ten or more counts support this clonotype. The chain links TRBV20-1 to TRBJ1-1, with unresolved D. Germline-derived CDR1 and CDR2 are DFQATT and SNEGSKA (reference sequence). The CDR3 runs to 13 residues. V was clipped by 4 bases and J by 1 base, with 10 bases between them. The CDR3 spells CSAISWRNTEAFF. As DNA, the CDR3 is TGCAGTGCTATATCGTGGCGGAACACTGAAGCTTTCTTT.

This clonotype has at least ten counts. The gene calls are TRBV7-2 and TRBJ1-4; 7 nucleotides line up with TRBD1. Germline assignment: CDR1 SGHTA and CDR2 FQGNSA. The CDR3 loop spans 17 amino acids. V dropped 5 bases and J dropped 6; count of bases not matched to a gene: 15. The CDR3 sequence is CASSRSGTARGDEKLFF. The CDR3 DNA is TGTGCCAGCAGCCGCTCCGGGACAGCCCGAGGGGATGAAAAACTGTTTTTT.

This clonotype has ten or more counts. V and J are TRBV7-2 and TRBJ2-5; D ambiguous. Germline CDR1 and CDR2: SGHTA and FQGNSA. The ends were cut back, 5 bases at V and 2 bases at J, with 3 bases in the middle. CDR3 length: 11 amino acids. CDR3 nucleotide sequence: TGTGCCAGCAGCGAACAAGAGACCCAGTACTTC. It translates to CASSEQETQYF.

This clonotype appeared many times. CDR3 DNA: TGTGCCAGCAGTTACTTACTAGCTGGGAGCACAGATACGCAGTATTTT. Its protein is CASSYLLAGSTDTQYF. This chain connects TRBV6-2 or TRBV6-3 to TRBJ2-3, with D tentatively TRBD2 (6 bases). Trimming shortened V by 1 base and J by 0 bases, and 11 bases separated the two germline ends. Germline CDR1 and CDR2: MNHEY and SVGEGT. This CDR3 has 16 residues.